The 5 T cell receptor beta chains presented below share a single source sample, sequenced in a study of T-cell reconstitution after alpha-beta-depleted transplantation in children. Using unique molecular identifiers, the investigators prepared the TCRbeta library. TCRdb re-called the PCR reads through MiXCR, storing one row per CDR3 protein. The repertoire holds 280,000 or so distinct CDR3 sequences, under 14% seen once, with roughly a quarter in the top ten. The sequencing here drew on peripheral blood, taken 180 days after TCRalphabeta/CD19-depleted stem cell transplant. These TCRs come from a male patient aged 2 to 10 who had a stem cell transplant for chronic granulomatous disease, so the T cells may come from the graft donor.

This clonotype came up many times. The rearrangement uses TRBV5-1 and TRBJ2-7, with TRBD2 matching 12 bases. This CDR3 is 15 amino acids long. V lost 3 bases, J lost 2 bases, and 3 bases stayed unmatched. The germline CDR1 and CDR2 sequences are SGHRS and YFSETQ. The CDR3 loop reads CASSWGLAGPYEQYF. CDR3 bases: TGCGCCAGCAGCTGGGGACTAGCGGGCCCCTACGAGCAGTACTTC.

This clonotype has a count of ten or more. V is TRBV18 and J is TRBJ2-5; D gene unclear. The CDR3 totals 12 residues. The V gene lost 4 bases and the J gene lost 4 bases, with 7 bases spanning the gap. Germline V gene sequence: CDR1 KGHSH, CDR2 LQKENI. The CDR3 sequence: CASSRVGETQYF. The CDR3, as DNA: TGTGCCAGCTCACGGGTAGGAGAGACCCAGTACTTC. Complete variable domain (other parts from reference TRBV18 and TRBJ2-5): NAGVMQNPRHLVRRRGQEARLRCSPMKGHSHVYWYRQLPEEGLKFMVYLQKENIIDESGMPKERFSAEFPKEGPSILRIQQVVRGDSAAYFCASSRVGETQYFGPGTRLLVL.

The table lists this clonotype with many counts. This chain connects TRBV5-1 to TRBJ2-3; 11 bases are a match to TRBD1. The CDR3 has 15 residues. After removal of 3 bases from V and 4 bases from J, the junction contained 4 bases not matched to a gene. In germline, CDR1 is SGHRS, CDR2 YFSETQ. DNA for the CDR3: TGCGCCAGCAGCTGGGACAGGGGGAGCGCAGATACGCAGTATTTT. Its protein is CASSWDRGSADTQYF.

In this sample, this clonotype turned up many times. J is TRBJ2-1 and V is TRBV14; no clear D. This CDR3 is built from 16 residues. Trimming took off 1 base at V and 3 bases at J, with 13 bases between the two ends. CDR1 and CDR2 (germline): SGHDN, FVKESK. The CDR3 nucleotides read TGTGCCAGCAGCCAAGGGACCCTCTCCTACTACAATGAGCAGTTCTTC. This translates into CASSQGTLSYYNEQFF. Together with reference TRBV14 and TRBJ2-1, the CDR3 gives the full variable domain: EAGVTQFPSHSVIEKGQTVTLRCDPISGHDNLYWYRRVMGKEIKFLLHFVKESKQDESGMPNNRFLAERTGGTYSTLKVQPAELEDSGVYFCASSQGTLSYYNEQFFGPGTRLTVL.

There are many counts of this clonotype. V and J are TRBV5-5 and TRBJ2-1, with 9 nucleotides matching TRBD2. This CDR3 has 18 amino acids. With V trimmed by 4 bases and J by 3 bases, 14 bases remained unmatched. Germline CDR1 and CDR2: SGHKS and YYEKEE (reference sequence). CDR3 sequence (DNA): TGTGCCAGCAGCCCACCGCGGCTAGCGGGAACCATCTACAATGAGCAGTTCTTC. Its protein product is CASSPPRLAGTIYNEQFF.